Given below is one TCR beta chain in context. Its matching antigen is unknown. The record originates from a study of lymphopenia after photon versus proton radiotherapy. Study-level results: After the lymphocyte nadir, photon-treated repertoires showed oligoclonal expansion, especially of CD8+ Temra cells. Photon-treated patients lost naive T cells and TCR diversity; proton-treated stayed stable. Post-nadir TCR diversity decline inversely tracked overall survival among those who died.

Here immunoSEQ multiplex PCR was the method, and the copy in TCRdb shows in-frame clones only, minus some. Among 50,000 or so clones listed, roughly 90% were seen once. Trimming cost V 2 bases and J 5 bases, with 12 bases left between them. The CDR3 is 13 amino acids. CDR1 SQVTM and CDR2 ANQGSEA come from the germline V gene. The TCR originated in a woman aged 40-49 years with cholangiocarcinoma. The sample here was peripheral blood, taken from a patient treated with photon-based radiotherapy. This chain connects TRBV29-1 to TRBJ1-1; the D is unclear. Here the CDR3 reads CSVERGSRTEAFF. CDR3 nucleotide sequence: TGCAGCGTTGAACGGGGATCGAGAACTGAAGCTTTCTTT.